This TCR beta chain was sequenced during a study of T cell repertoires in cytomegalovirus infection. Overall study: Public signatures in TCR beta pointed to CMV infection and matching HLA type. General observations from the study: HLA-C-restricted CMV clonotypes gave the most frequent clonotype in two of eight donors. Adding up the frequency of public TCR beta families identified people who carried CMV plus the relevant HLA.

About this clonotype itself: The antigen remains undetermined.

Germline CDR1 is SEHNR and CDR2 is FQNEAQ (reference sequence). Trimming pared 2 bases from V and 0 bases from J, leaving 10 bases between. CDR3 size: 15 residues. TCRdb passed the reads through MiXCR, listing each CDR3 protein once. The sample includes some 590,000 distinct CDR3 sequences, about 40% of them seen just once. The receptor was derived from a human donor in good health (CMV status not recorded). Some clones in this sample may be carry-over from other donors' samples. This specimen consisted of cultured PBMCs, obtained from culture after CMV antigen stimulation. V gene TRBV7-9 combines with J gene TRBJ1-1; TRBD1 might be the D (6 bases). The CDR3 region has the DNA TGTGCCAGCAGCTTACAGGGGACGATGAACACTGAAGCTTTCTTT. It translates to CASSLQGTMNTEAFF.